The clone carrying this T cell receptor (beta chain) was found many times. This sample was included in a study of T cell repertoires in cytomegalovirus infection. TCRdb re-analysed the reads in MiXCR, keeping a single row per CDR3 protein. The table lists more than 400,000 distinct CDR3 sequences, about 30% of them singletons. The clonotype was recovered from a human donor in good health (CMV status not recorded). Some clones in this sample may be carry-over from other donors' samples. Sequenced input: PBMCs.

The DNA for the CDR3 is TGTGCCAGCAGCTTAGTCGCAGATATGAGTGCAGGGGAATCCTACGAGCAGTACTTC. This encodes CASSLVADMSAGESYEQYF. The gene calls are TRBV7-6 and TRBJ2-7, with D possibly being TRBD1 (6 bases). With 1 base removed from V and 1 base from J, the gap between germline ends came to 23 bases. Germline CDR1 is SGHVS and CDR2 is FNYEAQ. This CDR3 comprises 19 residues.